The clone carrying this T cell receptor beta chain was recorded many times. Its antigen remains unknown. This sample was taken from a study of post-analysis software for immune sequencing data. Study details: Relapsing-remitting, secondary progressive and progressive-relapsing multiple sclerosis were all included among the disease courses. Study-level findings and limits: Patients used several TRBV segments, including TRBV5-6, TRBV5-1 and TRBV20-1, more often than controls. Versus controls, multiple sclerosis patients showed significantly lower diversity (normalized Chao1). With F measure, samples from one preparation batch clustered together strongly.

Germline V gene sequence: CDR1 SGHTA, CDR2 FQGTGA. Trimming took off 5 bases at V and 7 bases at J, with 12 bases between the two ends. This CDR3 region has 13 residues. Incorporated into the TCR beta cDNA libraries were unique molecular identifiers, which served to reduce PCR and sequencing biases. Each sample of roughly 0.95 to 10 million input T cells yielded about 500,000 cDNA molecules, so each molecule approximated one T cell. TCRdb passed the PCR reads through MiXCR, listing each CDR3 protein once. The table includes about 180,000 distinct CDR3 sequences, 25% to 35% detected once. Input material: blood. This clonotype was sampled from a girl aged 10 to 17 with multiple sclerosis. The chain employs TRBV7-3 and TRBJ2-1, with a tentative D call TRBD2 (6 bases). CDR3 sequence reads: CASSATSQNEQFF. The CDR3 DNA reads as TGTGCCAGCAGCGCAACTAGCCAGAATGAGCAGTTCTTC.